What follows describes a single T cell receptor (beta chain). What it binds is not known. Each TCR beta cDNA library carried unique molecular identifiers. TCRdb re-called the PCR reads with MiXCR, one entry per CDR3 protein. The table lists some 450,000 distinct CDR3 sequences, roughly 45% of them singletons. These data originate in a study of post-analysis software for immune sequencing data. The wider study: Several disease courses (relapsing-remitting, secondary progressive and progressive-relapsing) of multiple sclerosis were included. Study-level points and caveats: In multiple sclerosis, normalized Chao1 diversity was significantly below that of controls.

The receptor comes from a girl aged 10 to 17 with multiple sclerosis. The sequenced material came from blood.

CDR3 DNA sequence: TGCGCCAGCAGCTTGGTGGCTAGCGGGAGCACCTACAATGAGCAGTTCTTC. It is translated as CASSLVASGSTYNEQFF. The chain combines TRBV5-1 with TRBJ2-1; 10 positions agree with TRBD2. Trimming took 0 bases from V and 2 from J; bases not matched to a gene: 5. Per germline, CDR1 SGHRS and CDR2 YFSETQ. The CDR3 is made up of 17 amino acids.